A selection of T cell receptor beta chains follows, all from one sample in a study of patients and donors after allogeneic stem cell transplantation. MiXCR, run by TCRdb on the RT-PCR reads, gives a single entry per CDR3 protein. Here the sample spans about a million distinct CDR3 sequences, roughly 18% being singletons. The sample consisted of blood, either unsorted or a sorted T cell fraction (not recorded which). These receptors all stem from a human donor who was either an allogeneic HSCT recipient or a stem cell or donor lymphocyte infusion donor (not recorded which). It is not recorded whose cells these are; they may come from a transplant donor. CDR3s include the opening cysteine and the closing phenylalanine or tryptophan. Each record gives: clone size, D gene, V gene, J gene, CDR3 protein, CDR3 DNA. D genes are given only for firm matches. Clone size is not always given. Where it is, it says once, few, many or a class for expanded clones.

clone_size: .; d_call: .; v_call: TRBV3-1; j_call: TRBJ1-4; cdr3_aa: CASSPGDGLYEKLFF; cdr3_nt: TGTGCCAGCAGCCCGGGGGACGGATTATACGAAAAACTGTTTTTT
clone_size: .; d_call: .; v_call: TRBV12-3/TRBV12-4; j_call: TRBJ1-6; cdr3_aa: CASSAGSYNSPLHF; cdr3_nt: TGTGCCAGCAGCGCCGGGTCCTATAATTCACCCCTCCACTTT
clone_size: .; d_call: .; v_call: TRBV7-9; j_call: TRBJ2-7; cdr3_aa: CASTLTRKNFASEEQYF; cdr3_nt: TGTGCCAGCACCCTTACTAGGAAGAATTTTGCCTCGGAAGAGCAGTACTTC
clone_size: .; d_call: .; v_call: TRBV12-3/TRBV12-4; j_call: TRBJ2-3; cdr3_aa: CASRPGDTDTQYF; cdr3_nt: TGTGCCAGCAGACCGGGGGACACAGATACGCAGTATTTT
clone_size: few; d_call: .; v_call: TRBV4-2; j_call: TRBJ1-3; cdr3_aa: CASSQRVPSGNTIYF; cdr3_nt: TGTGCCAGCAGCCAGCGGGTCCCCTCTGGAAACACCATATATTTT
clone_size: few; d_call: TRBD1; v_call: TRBV5-1; j_call: TRBJ2-7; cdr3_aa: CASSSGQTNYEQYF; cdr3_nt: TGCGCCAGCAGCTCGGGACAGACGAATTACGAGCAGTACTTC
clone_size: many; d_call: .; v_call: TRBV27; j_call: TRBJ2-5; cdr3_aa: CASSLGGTETQYF; cdr3_nt: TGTGCCAGCAGTTTAGGGGGAACAGAGACCCAGTACTTC
clone_size: .; d_call: .; v_call: TRBV18; j_call: TRBJ1-1; cdr3_aa: CASSPARDTEAFF; cdr3_nt: TGTGCCAGCTCACCAGCTCGGGACACTGAAGCTTTCTTT
clone_size: many; d_call: TRBD2; v_call: TRBV12-3/TRBV12-4; j_call: TRBJ2-1; cdr3_aa: CASSFERGGTNEQFF; cdr3_nt: TGTGCCAGCAGTTTCGAGCGGGGGGGTACCAATGAGCAGTTCTTC
clone_size: few; d_call: .; v_call: TRBV12-3/TRBV12-4; j_call: TRBJ2-4; cdr3_aa: CASSAGVGKNIQYF; cdr3_nt: TGTGCCAGCAGTGCTGGGGTCGGCAAAAACATTCAGTACTTC
clone_size: few; d_call: .; v_call: TRBV4-1; j_call: TRBJ2-1; cdr3_aa: CASSRDLRSSYNEQFF; cdr3_nt: TGCGCCAGCAGCCGAGACTTGAGGAGCTCCTACAATGAGCAGTTCTTC
clone_size: .; d_call: TRBD1; v_call: TRBV5-5; j_call: TRBJ1-1; cdr3_aa: CASSLAQGAMNTEAFF; cdr3_nt: TGTGCCAGCAGCTTGGCACAGGGGGCGATGAACACTGAAGCTTTCTTT
clone_size: many; d_call: .; v_call: TRBV5-5; j_call: TRBJ1-3; cdr3_aa: CASSFAPGGSPGNTIYF; cdr3_nt: TGTGCCAGCAGCTTCGCGCCCGGCGGGAGTCCCGGAAACACCATATATTTT